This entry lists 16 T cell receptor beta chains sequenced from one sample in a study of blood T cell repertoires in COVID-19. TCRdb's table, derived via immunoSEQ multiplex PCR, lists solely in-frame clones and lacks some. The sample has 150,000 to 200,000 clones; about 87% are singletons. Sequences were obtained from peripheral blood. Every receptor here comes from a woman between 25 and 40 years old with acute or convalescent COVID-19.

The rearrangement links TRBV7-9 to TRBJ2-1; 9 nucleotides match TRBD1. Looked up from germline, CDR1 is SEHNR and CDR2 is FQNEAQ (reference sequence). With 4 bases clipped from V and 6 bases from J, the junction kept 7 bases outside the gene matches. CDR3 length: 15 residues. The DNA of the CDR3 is TGTGCCAGCAGCTCCGGACAGGGGATGATCAATGAGCAGTTCTTC. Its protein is CASSSGQGMINEQFF.

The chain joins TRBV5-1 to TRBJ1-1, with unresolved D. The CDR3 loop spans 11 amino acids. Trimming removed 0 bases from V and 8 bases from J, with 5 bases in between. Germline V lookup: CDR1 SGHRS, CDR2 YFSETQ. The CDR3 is CASSLGGEAFF. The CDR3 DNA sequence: TGCGCCAGCAGCTTGGGAGGGGAAGCTTTCTTT.

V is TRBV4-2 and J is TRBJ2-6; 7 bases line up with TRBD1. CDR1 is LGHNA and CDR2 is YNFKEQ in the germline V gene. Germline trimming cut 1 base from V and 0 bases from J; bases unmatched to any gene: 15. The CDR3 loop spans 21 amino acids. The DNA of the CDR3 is TGTGCCAGCAGCCAAGTTGGGTTTTACGGGACAGATCCCTCTGGGGCCAACGTCCTGACTTTC. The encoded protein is CASSQVGFYGTDPSGANVLTF.

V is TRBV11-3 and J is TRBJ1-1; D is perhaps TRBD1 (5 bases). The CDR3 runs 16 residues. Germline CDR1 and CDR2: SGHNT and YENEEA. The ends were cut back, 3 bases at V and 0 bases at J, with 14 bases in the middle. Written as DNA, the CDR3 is TGTGCCAGCAGCTTGGGGGGAGGGCGCATGAACACTGAAGCTTTCTTT. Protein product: CASSLGGGRMNTEAFF.

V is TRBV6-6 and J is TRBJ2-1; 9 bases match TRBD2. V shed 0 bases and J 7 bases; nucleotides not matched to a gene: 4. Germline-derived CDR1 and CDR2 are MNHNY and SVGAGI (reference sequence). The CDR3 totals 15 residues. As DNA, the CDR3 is TGTGCCAGCAGTTACTCCTCCAGCGGGAGGAATGAGCAGTTCTTC. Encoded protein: CASSYSSSGRNEQFF.

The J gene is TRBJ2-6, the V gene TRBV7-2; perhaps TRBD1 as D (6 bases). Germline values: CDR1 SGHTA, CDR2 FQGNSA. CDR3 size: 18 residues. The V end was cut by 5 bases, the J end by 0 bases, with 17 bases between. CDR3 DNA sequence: TGTGCCAGCAGCGCTAGAGGGACACTTCTCTCTGGGGCCAACGTCCTGACTTTC. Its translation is CASSARGTLLSGANVLTF.

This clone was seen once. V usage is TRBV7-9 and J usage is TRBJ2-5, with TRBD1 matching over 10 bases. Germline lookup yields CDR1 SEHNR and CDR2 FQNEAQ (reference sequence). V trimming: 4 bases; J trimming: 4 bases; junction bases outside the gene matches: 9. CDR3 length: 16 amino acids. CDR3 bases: TGTGCCAGCAGCTCGATAGGGACAGGGGCTGGAGAGACCCAGTACTTC. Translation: CASSSIGTGAGETQYF.

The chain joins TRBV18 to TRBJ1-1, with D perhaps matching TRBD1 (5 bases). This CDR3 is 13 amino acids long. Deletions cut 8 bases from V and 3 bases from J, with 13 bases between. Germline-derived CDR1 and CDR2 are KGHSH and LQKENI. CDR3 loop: CASLLGGDTEAFF. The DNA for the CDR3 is TGTGCCAGCCTGCTTGGAGGGGACACTGAAGCTTTCTTT.

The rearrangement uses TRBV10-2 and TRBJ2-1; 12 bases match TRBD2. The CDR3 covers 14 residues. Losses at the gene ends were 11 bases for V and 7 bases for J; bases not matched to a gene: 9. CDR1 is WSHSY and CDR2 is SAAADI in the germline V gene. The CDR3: CASTTSGSRNEQFF. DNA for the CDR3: TGCGCCTCAACGACTAGCGGGAGTCGGAATGAGCAGTTCTTC.

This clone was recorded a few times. CDR3 DNA: TGCGCCAGCAGCTTGGTGACAGGTGGGGGAAACACCATATATTTT. Translated, it gives CASSLVTGGGNTIYF. The V call is TRBV5-1, the J call TRBJ1-3; tentative D call: TRBD1 (6 bases). Trimming cost V 0 bases and J 4 bases, with 11 bases left between them. The CDR3 has 15 amino acids. Germline lookup yields CDR1 SGHRS and CDR2 YFSETQ.

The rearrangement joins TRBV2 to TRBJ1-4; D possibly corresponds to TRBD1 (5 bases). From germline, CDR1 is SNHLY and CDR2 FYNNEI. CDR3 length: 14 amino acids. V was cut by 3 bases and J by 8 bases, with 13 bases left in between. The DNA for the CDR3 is TGTGCCAGCAGTGACGGGAGGGGAAGGGAAAAACTGTTTTTT. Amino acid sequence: CASSDGRGREKLFF.

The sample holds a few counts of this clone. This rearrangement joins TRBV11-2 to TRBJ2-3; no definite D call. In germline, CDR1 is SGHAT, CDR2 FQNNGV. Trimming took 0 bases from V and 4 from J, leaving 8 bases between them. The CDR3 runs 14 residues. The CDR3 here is CASSLDFLSDTQYF. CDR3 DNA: TGTGCCAGCAGCTTAGATTTCCTATCAGATACGCAGTATTTT. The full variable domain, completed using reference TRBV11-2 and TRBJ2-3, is EAGVAQSPRYKIIEKRQSVAFWCNPISGHATLYWYQQILGQGPKLLIQFQNNGVVDDSQLPKDRFSAERLKGVDSTLKIQPAKLEDSAVYLCASSLDFLSDTQYFGPGTRLTVL.

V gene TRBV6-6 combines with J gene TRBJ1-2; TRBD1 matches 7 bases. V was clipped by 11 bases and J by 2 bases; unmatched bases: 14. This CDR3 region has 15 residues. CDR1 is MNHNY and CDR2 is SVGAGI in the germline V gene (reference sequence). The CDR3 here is CAGKQGRFENYGYTF. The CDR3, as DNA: TGTGCCGGAAAACAGGGGAGGTTTGAGAACTATGGCTACACCTTC.

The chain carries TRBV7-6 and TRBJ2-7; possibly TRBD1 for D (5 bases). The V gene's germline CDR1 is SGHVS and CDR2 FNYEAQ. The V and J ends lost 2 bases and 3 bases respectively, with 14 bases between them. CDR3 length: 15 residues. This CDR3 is CASSLNSDSFYEQYF. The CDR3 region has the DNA TGTGCCAGCAGCTTAAATTCCGACAGCTTCTACGAGCAGTACTTC.

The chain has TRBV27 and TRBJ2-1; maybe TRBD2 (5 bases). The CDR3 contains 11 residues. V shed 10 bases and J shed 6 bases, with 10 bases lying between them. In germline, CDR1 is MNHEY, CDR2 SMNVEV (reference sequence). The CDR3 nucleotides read TGTGCCATATCGGACTTCAATGAGCAGTTCTTC. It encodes CAISDFNEQFF.

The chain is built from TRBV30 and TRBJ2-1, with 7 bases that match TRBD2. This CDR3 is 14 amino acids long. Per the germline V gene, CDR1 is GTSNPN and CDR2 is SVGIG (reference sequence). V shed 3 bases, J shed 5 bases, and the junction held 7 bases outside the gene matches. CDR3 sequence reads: CAWRGEGGDNEQFF. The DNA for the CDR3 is TGTGCCTGGAGGGGCGAGGGAGGGGACAATGAGCAGTTCTTC.